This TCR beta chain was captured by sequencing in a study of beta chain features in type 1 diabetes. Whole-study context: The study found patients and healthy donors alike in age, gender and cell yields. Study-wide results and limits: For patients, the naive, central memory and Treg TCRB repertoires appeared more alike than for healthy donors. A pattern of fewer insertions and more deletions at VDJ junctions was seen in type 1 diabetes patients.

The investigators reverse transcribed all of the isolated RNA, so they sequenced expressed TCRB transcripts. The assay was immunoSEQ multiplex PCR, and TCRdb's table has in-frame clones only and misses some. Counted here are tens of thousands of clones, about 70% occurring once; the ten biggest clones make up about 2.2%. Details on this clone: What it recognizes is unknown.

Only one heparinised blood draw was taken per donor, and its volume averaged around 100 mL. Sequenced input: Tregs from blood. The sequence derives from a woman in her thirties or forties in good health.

Here the CDR3 DNA reads TGTGCCAGCAGGAGGCTAGCGGGGAGAACCTACGAGCAGTACTTC. Its protein product is CASRRLAGRTYEQYF. The chain has TRBV2 and TRBJ2-7; 9 bases are a match to TRBD2. Germline loops: CDR1 SNHLY, CDR2 FYNNEI. V shed 6 bases, J shed 2 bases, and the junction held 8 bases outside the gene matches. This CDR3 is built from 15 residues. The variable domain in full, completed from reference TRBV2 and TRBJ2-7, reads EPEVTQTPSHQVTQMGQEVILRCVPISNHLYFYWYRQILGQKVEFLVSFYNNEISEKSEIFDDQFSVERPDGSNFTLKIRSTKLEDSAMYFCASRRLAGRTYEQYFGPGTRLTVT.